The clone carrying this T cell receptor (beta chain) was picked up one time. The source of the sample is a study of blood T cell repertoires in COVID-19. Study in general: Whether acute or convalescent, the COVID-19 samples came from the United States, Italy and Spain. Nucleic acid was either cDNA or gDNA, and it came from T cells, B-cell-depleted T cells, or PBMCs.

In the authors' methods: Amplification from reference gene primers served as the basis for estimated nucleated cell counts. TCRdb keeps only in-frame clones here, not all; method: immunoSEQ multiplex PCR. V and J calls and clone size are copied from that table; D and trimming were computed from the DNA. The sample consists of more than 250,000 clones, around nine tenths of them appearing once. Participants were placed into cohorts based on the clinical history they reported. Input material: PBMCs or T cells enriched from blood (not recorded which). The clonotype originates from a woman aged 18 to 35 who had recovered from COVID-19.

CDR3 sequence reads: CASKTGGTEAFF. CDR3 nucleotides: TGTGCCAGCAAAACGGGGGGGACTGAAGCTTTCTTT. This chain uses TRBV27 with TRBJ1-1; D possibly corresponds to TRBD1 (5 bases). V was pared by 7 bases and J by 5 bases, with 11 bases between. The CDR3 is 12 amino acids. Per the germline V gene, CDR1 is MNHEY and CDR2 is SMNVEV (reference sequence).